The 22 T cell receptor beta chains below come from one sample, sequenced in a study of response to subunit inactivated influenza vaccine. TCRdb itself ran the RT-PCR reads through MiXCR, one entry per CDR3 protein. The table has 150,000 to 200,000 distinct CDR3 sequences, about 9.3% seen once. The material sequenced was non-naive T cells sorted from PBMCs, taken on the day of vaccination. The source of these receptors is a man over 45 who received an inactivated influenza vaccine.

Ten or more counts support this clonotype. The rearrangement links TRBV5-1 to TRBJ2-5, with 7 bases lining up with TRBD1. Germline V CDR1 and CDR2: SGHRS, YFSETQ. Trimming took 4 bases from V and 5 from J; bases not matched to a gene: 8. The CDR3 has 14 residues. CDR3 bases: TGCGCCAGCAGCGCTACAGGGGTGGCTGAGACCCAGTACTTC. This encodes CASSATGVAETQYF. The entire variable domain, with the rest obtained from reference TRBV5-1 and TRBJ2-5, is as follows: KAGVTQTPRYLIKTRGQQVTLSCSPISGHRSVSWYQQTPGQGLQFLFEYFSETQRNKGNFPGRFSGRQFSNSRSEMNVSTLELGDSALYLCASSATGVAETQYFGPGTRLLVL.

This clonotype has at least ten counts. The chain uses TRBV4-3 and TRBJ2-2; D is undetermined. Germline CDR1 is LGHNA and CDR2 is YSLEER. The CDR3 is made up of 15 amino acids. V was trimmed by 6 bases and J by 0 bases, leaving 11 bases between them. CDR3 DNA: TGCGCCAGCAGGGGCACGAGTCCGAACACCGGGGAGCTGTTTTTT. Residues: CASRGTSPNTGELFF.

This clonotype was counted a few times. The chain carries TRBV15 and TRBJ2-1, with 11 bases aligning to TRBD2. The V and J ends lost 1 base and 3 bases, in that order; junction bases with no gene match: 5. The CDR3 has 17 residues. The germline V gene encodes CDR1 LNHNV and CDR2 YYDKDF (reference sequence). The CDR3 protein is CATSRVASGGFYNEQFF. DNA of the CDR3: TGTGCCACCAGCAGAGTGGCTAGCGGGGGGTTCTACAATGAGCAGTTCTTC.

This clonotype was counted at least ten times. V usage is TRBV5-1 and J usage is TRBJ2-1, with no clear D. Trimming removed 0 bases at V and 10 bases at J, with 8 bases between. The V gene's germline CDR1 is SGHRS and CDR2 YFSETQ. This CDR3 contains 12 residues. The chain's CDR3 is CASSLASAEQFF. CDR3 DNA: TGCGCCAGCAGCTTGGCAAGCGCGGAGCAGTTCTTC.

Ten or more counts support this clonotype. The V gene is TRBV12-3 or TRBV12-4, the J gene TRBJ2-3; TRBD1 matches at 8 bases. J was trimmed by 5 bases and V by 3 bases; bases with no gene match: 7. The CDR3 consists of 15 residues. The CDR3 spells CASSLGQGAQDTQYF. The CDR3 DNA follows: TGTGCCAGCAGTTTGGGTCAGGGGGCTCAAGATACGCAGTATTTT.

This clonotype appeared many times. This rearrangement joins TRBV30 to TRBJ2-1, with 10 bases lining up with TRBD2. Per germline, CDR1 GTSNPN and CDR2 SVGIG (reference sequence). V shed 0 bases, J shed 8 bases, and the junction held 10 bases outside the gene matches. The CDR3 runs 16 residues. The CDR3 DNA reads TGTGCCTGGAGTGTAGGCTCAGCGGGAGGGGGGCATGAGCAGTTCTTC. Residues: CAWSVGSAGGGHEQFF.

This clonotype has ten or more counts. The chain uses TRBV7-8 and TRBJ2-2; 14 bases are a match to TRBD2. The CDR3 covers 19 residues. The germline V gene encodes CDR1 SGHVS and CDR2 FQNEAQ. V shed 2 bases, J shed 0 bases, and the junction held 5 bases outside the gene matches. The DNA for the CDR3 is TGTGCCAGCAGCTTACTGCAGACTAGCGGGAGGGCGAACACCGGGGAGCTGTTTTTT. Its translation: CASSLLQTSGRANTGELFF. Complete variable domain (other parts from reference TRBV7-8 and TRBJ2-2): GAGVSQSPRYKVAKRGQDVALRCDPISGHVSLFWYQQALGQGPEFLTYFQNEAQLDKSGLPSDRFFAERPEGSVSTLKIQRTQQEDSAVYLCASSLLQTSGRANTGELFFGEGSRLTVL.

This clonotype has just a few counts. This sequence joins TRBV5-5 and TRBJ1-1, with TRBD1 as a possible D gene (6 bases). The germline gives CDR1 SGHKS, CDR2 YYEKEE (reference sequence). V dropped 3 bases and J dropped 1 base, with 16 bases sitting between them. CDR3 length equals 16 residues. The CDR3 region is CASSWERQVQNTEAFF. In DNA, the CDR3 is TGTGCCAGCAGCTGGGAGCGACAGGTTCAGAACACTGAAGCTTTCTTT.

Only a few counts were recorded for this clonotype. This chain uses TRBV4-2 with TRBJ2-2, with 7 bases matching TRBD1. CDR3 length: 15 residues. Germline trimming cut 6 bases from V and 4 bases from J; bases unmatched to any gene: 8. Germline assignment: CDR1 LGHNA and CDR2 YNFKEQ. CDR3 region: CASRTGAGSTGELFF. As DNA, the CDR3 is TGTGCCAGCAGAACAGGGGCAGGCAGCACCGGGGAGCTGTTTTTT.

The V gene is TRBV6-1, the J gene TRBJ2-7; no definite D call. CDR1 is MNHNS and CDR2 is SASEGT in the germline V gene. V dropped 2 bases and J dropped 6 bases, with 5 bases sitting between them. The CDR3 consists of 11 residues. Here the CDR3 reads CASSEFAEQYF. DNA for the CDR3: TGTGCCAGCAGTGAATTTGCCGAGCAGTACTTC.

In its sample, this clonotype was seen a few times. The rearrangement links TRBV29-1 to TRBJ1-1; the D gene is possibly TRBD1 (6 bases). Per the germline V gene, CDR1 is SQVTM and CDR2 is ANQGSEA. CDR3 size: 15 residues. Trimming shortened V by 4 bases and J by 8 bases, and 23 bases separated the two germline ends. The CDR3 protein is CSVVRGELLGTEAFF. The CDR3 coding sequence is TGCAGCGTTGTGCGAGGGGAACTTCTTGGGACAGAAGCTTTCTTT.

This clonotype was counted at least ten times. The V gene is TRBV7-2, the J gene TRBJ1-2; the D gene is possibly TRBD1 (5 bases). V was trimmed by 0 bases and J by 8 bases, leaving 13 bases between them. This CDR3 is 14 amino acids long. CDR1 SGHTA and CDR2 FQGNSA come from the germline V gene. The CDR3 protein is CASSLALREGGYTF. CDR3 DNA: TGTGCCAGCAGCTTAGCCCTCCGGGAGGGGGGCTACACCTTC.

This clonotype was recorded at least ten times. V gene TRBV6-2 or TRBV6-3 combines with J gene TRBJ1-1; unclear D gene. V was cut by 0 bases and J by 1 base, with 18 bases left in between. CDR1 MNHEY and CDR2 SVGEGT come from the germline V gene. The CDR3 has 18 amino acids. The CDR3: CASSYSALTLFANTEAFF. CDR3 nucleotide sequence: TGTGCCAGCAGTTACTCAGCCCTCACCCTATTCGCGAACACTGAAGCTTTCTTT.

This clonotype was seen a handful of times. This chain connects TRBV19 to TRBJ1-1, with unresolved D. Trimming removed 4 bases from V and 1 base from J, with 13 bases in between. Germline loops: CDR1 LNHDA, CDR2 SQIVND (reference sequence). The CDR3 totals 15 residues. CDR3: CASSNRGLQNTEAFF. The CDR3 DNA is TGTGCCAGTAGTAATCGGGGATTACAGAACACTGAAGCTTTCTTT.

V usage is TRBV3-1 and J usage is TRBJ2-3, with 8 bases lining up with TRBD1. Germline V gene lookup returns CDR1 LGHDT and CDR2 YNNKEL (reference sequence). The CDR3 totals 14 residues. The V and J ends lost 4 bases and 9 bases, in that order; junction bases with no gene match: 9. This CDR3 is CASSPGTGGATQYF. The CDR3 DNA follows: TGTGCCAGCAGCCCGGGGACAGGCGGAGCCACGCAGTATTTT.

This CDR3 is CASSAGQFVRASGANVLTF. In DNA form, the CDR3 reads TGTGCCAGCAGTGCGGGACAATTCGTCCGGGCCTCTGGGGCCAACGTCCTGACTTTC. The gene calls are TRBV6-2 or TRBV6-3 and TRBJ2-6; D may correspond to TRBD1 or TRBD2 (6 bases each). This CDR3 comprises 19 residues. V was shortened by 5 bases and J by 0 bases, with 20 bases between the two germline ends. Germline assignment: CDR1 MNHEY and CDR2 SVGEGT.

This sequence joins TRBV30 and TRBJ2-5; possible D gene TRBD2, 6 bases. The CDR3 extends over 12 amino acids. The V gene's germline CDR1 is GTSNPN and CDR2 SVGIG (reference sequence). V lost 5 bases to trimming and J lost 5 bases, with 12 bases between them. CDR3 bases: TGTGCCTGGGCCAGACTAGGGGAGACCCAGTACTTC. The encoded protein is CAWARLGETQYF.

This chain uses TRBV5-1 with TRBJ2-7; 7 nucleotides match TRBD1. Germline trimming cut 4 bases from V and 3 bases from J; bases unmatched to any gene: 4. This CDR3 comprises 13 residues. CDR1 is SGHRS, CDR2 YFSETQ, per germline. CDR3 nucleotides: TGCGCCAGCAGCACAGGGGACAGCTACGAGCAGTACTTC. Its protein product is CASSTGDSYEQYF.

This clonotype appeared many times. The J gene is TRBJ1-2, the V gene TRBV27; 8 nucleotides line up with TRBD1. This CDR3 contains 16 residues. Germline lookup yields CDR1 MNHEY and CDR2 SMNVEV (reference sequence). V gave up 3 bases and J gave up 6 bases; unmatched junction bases: 12. The CDR3 is CASSFGRGQGRDGYTF. DNA of the CDR3: TGTGCCAGCAGTTTCGGACGAGGACAGGGTAGGGATGGCTACACCTTC.

This clonotype turned up a few times. This rearrangement joins TRBV5-1 to TRBJ1-6; 7 nucleotides match TRBD1. Germline CDR1 is SGHRS and CDR2 is YFSETQ. V lost 5 bases and J lost 5; bases outside the gene matches: 10. The CDR3 has 16 amino acids. The CDR3 coding sequence is TGCGCCAGCAGTCGGACAGGACGTTTTAATAATTCACCCCTCCACTTT. Its protein is CASSRTGRFNNSPLHF. Filled out from reference TRBV5-1 and TRBJ1-6, the complete variable domain reads KAGVTQTPRYLIKTRGQQVTLSCSPISGHRSVSWYQQTPGQGLQFLFEYFSETQRNKGNFPGRFSGRQFSNSRSEMNVSTLELGDSALYLCASSRTGRFNNSPLHFGNGTRLTVT.

This clonotype has at least ten counts. The chain combines TRBV5-1 with TRBJ2-7, with 12 bases that match TRBD2. This CDR3 comprises 17 residues. CDR1 SGHRS and CDR2 YFSETQ come from the germline V gene. V gave up 2 bases and J gave up 4 bases; unmatched junction bases: 10. In DNA form, the CDR3 reads TGCGCCAGCAGCTTACGGACTAGCGGGGCCCATCGATACGAGCAGTACTTC. Its translation: CASSLRTSGAHRYEQYF.

The rearrangement links TRBV5-1 to TRBJ2-3; 7 nucleotides match TRBD2. Looked up from germline, CDR1 is SGHRS and CDR2 is YFSETQ. This CDR3 has 16 residues. Unmatched junction bases numbered 9, after V lost 2 bases and J lost 3 bases. CDR3 protein: CASSFGTGGGTDTQYF. CDR3 coding DNA: TGCGCCAGCAGCTTCGGAACGGGAGGCGGTACAGATACGCAGTATTTT.